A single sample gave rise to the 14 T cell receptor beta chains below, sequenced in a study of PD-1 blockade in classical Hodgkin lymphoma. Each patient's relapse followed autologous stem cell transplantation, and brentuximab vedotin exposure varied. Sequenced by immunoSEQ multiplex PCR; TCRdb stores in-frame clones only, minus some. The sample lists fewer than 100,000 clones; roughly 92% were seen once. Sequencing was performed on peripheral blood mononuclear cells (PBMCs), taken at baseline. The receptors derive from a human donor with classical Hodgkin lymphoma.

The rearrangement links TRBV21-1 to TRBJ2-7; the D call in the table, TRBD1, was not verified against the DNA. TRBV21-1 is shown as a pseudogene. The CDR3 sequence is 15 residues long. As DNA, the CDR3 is TGTGCCAGCAGCAAACGGCCCGGACAGGTCTACGAGCAGTACTTC. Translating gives CASSKRPGQVYEQYF.

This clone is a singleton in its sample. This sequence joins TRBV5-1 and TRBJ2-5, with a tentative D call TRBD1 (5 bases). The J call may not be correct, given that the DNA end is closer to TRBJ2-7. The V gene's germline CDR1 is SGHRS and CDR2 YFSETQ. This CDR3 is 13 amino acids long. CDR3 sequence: CASQPDTNYEQYF. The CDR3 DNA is TGCGCCAGCCAACCGGACACGAACTACGAGCAGTACTTC.

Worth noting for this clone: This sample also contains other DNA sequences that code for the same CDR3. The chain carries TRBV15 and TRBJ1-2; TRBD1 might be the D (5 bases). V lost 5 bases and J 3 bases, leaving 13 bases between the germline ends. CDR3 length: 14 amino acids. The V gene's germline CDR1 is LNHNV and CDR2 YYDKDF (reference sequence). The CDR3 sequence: CATSGRGRDYGYTF. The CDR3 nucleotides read TGTGCCACCAGCGGACGGGGGAGGGACTATGGCTACACCTTC.

CDR3 protein: CSALGVGGGYEQYF. The DNA for the CDR3 is TGCAGCGCCCTGGGGGTAGGGGGCGGCTACGAGCAGTACTTC. The chain has TRBV29-1 and TRBJ2-7; 7 bases align to TRBD1. Germline-derived CDR1 and CDR2 are SQVTM and ANQGSEA. The V and J ends lost 7 bases and 3 bases, in that order; junction bases with no gene match: 12. The CDR3 spans 14 residues.

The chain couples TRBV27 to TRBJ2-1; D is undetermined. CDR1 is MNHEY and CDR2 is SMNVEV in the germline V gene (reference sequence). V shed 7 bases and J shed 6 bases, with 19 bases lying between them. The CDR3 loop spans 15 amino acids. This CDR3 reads CASIDEPGNSNEQFF. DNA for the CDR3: TGTGCCAGCATAGACGAGCCTGGAAATTCCAATGAGCAGTTCTTC.

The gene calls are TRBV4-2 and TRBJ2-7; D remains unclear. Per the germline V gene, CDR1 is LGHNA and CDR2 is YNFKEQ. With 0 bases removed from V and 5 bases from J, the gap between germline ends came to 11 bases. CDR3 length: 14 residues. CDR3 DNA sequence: TGTGCCAGCAGCCAAGATATGGTCATAAACGAGCAGTACTTC. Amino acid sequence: CASSQDMVINEQYF.

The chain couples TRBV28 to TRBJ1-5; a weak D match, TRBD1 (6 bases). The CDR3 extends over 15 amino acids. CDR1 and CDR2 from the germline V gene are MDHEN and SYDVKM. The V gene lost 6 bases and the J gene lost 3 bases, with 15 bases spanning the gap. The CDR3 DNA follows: TGTGCCAGCAGCCCCTTGGACAGAGCCAATCAGCCCCAGCATTTT. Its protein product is CASSPLDRANQPQHF.

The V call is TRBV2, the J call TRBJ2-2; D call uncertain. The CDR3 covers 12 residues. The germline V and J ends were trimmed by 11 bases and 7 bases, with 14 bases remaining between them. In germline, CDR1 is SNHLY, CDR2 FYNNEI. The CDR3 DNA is TGTGCCGGGCAATCTTGGGTCGGGGAGCTGTTTTTT. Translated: CAGQSWVGELFF.

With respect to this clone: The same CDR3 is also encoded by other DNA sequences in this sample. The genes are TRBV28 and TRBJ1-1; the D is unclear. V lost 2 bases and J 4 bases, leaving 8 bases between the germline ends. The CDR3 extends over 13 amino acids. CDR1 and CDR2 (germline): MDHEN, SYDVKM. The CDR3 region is CASSLLGSTEAFF. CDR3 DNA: TGTGCCAGCAGTTTACTGGGTTCCACTGAAGCTTTCTTT.

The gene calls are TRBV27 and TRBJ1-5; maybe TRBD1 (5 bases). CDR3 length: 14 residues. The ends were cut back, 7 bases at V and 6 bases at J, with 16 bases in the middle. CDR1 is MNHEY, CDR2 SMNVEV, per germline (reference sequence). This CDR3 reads CASKPAGRFQPQHF. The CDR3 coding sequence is TGTGCCAGCAAGCCAGCAGGGAGGTTTCAGCCCCAGCATTTT.

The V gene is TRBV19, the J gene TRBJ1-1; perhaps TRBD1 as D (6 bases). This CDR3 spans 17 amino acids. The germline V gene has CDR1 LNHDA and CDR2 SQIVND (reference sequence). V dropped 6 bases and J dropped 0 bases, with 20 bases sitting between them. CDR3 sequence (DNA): TGTGCCAGTAGGCTCACAGGGTGGAGGGAAATGAACACTGAAGCTTTCTTT. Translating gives CASRLTGWREMNTEAFF.

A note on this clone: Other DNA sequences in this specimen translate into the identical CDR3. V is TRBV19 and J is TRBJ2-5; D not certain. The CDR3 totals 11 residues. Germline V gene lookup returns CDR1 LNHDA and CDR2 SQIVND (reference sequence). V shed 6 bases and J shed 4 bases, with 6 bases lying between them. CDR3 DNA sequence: TGTGCCAGTAGGCTAGGAGAGACCCAGTACTTC. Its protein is CASRLGETQYF. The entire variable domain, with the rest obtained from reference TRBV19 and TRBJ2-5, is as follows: DGGITQSPKYLFRKEGQNVTLSCEQNLNHDAMYWYRQDPGQGLRLIYYSQIVNDFQKGDIAEGYSVSREKKESFPLTVTSAQKNPTAFYLCASRLGETQYFGPGTRLLVL.

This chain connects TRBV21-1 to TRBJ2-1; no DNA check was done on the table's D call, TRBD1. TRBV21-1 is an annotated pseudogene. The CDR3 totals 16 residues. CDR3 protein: CASRGRGQGSYNEQFF. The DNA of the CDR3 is TGTGCCAGCAGAGGACGTGGACAAGGCTCCTACAATGAGCAGTTCTTC.

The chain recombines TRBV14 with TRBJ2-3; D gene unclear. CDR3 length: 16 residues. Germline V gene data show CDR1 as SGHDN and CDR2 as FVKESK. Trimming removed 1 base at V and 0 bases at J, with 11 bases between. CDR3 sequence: CASSQGTASSTDTQYF. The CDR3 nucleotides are TGTGCCAGCAGCCAAGGAACAGCGTCTAGCACAGATACGCAGTATTTT.